This record concerns one T cell receptor beta chain sequence. This sample was included in a study of CD8 T cells in Susac syndrome. Germline V CDR1 and CDR2: SGDLS, YYNGEE. This CDR3 comprises 13 residues. The trim removed 3 bases at V and 9 bases at J, leaving 6 bases unmatched. Random hexamers were used to reverse transcribe an amount of roughly 0.45 to 1 ug RNA. One entry per CDR3 protein results from TCRdb running MiXCR on the immunoSEQ multiplex PCR reads. The sample includes 200,000 or so distinct CDR3 sequences, 95% seen only once; the top ten take approximately 0.16%. The sequence derives from a human donor with Susac syndrome. Sequenced input: CD8+ T cells from PBMCs. The chain combines TRBV9 with TRBJ1-3; 7 nucleotides match TRBD1. CDR3 bases: TGTGCCAGCAGCGGAGACAGGGATCTCACCATATATTTT. Translation gives CASSGDRDLTIYF.